This entry lists 18 T cell receptor beta chains sequenced from one sample in a study of cytomegalovirus exposure and HLA in healthy donors. PCR amplification relied on 60 Vbeta primers (plus 13 Jbeta primers). Method: immunoSEQ multiplex PCR; TCRdb's copy keeps in-frame clones and lacks some. The top ten hold approximately 2.1% of the sample, which has some 140,000 clones, 74% seen once. Sequencing was done on a sample of PBMCs. The receptors shown here come from a man aged 30 to 45 in good health and CMV-seronegative.

This clone was picked up a small number of times. The chain couples TRBV5-6 to TRBJ2-7, with TRBD1 matching 9 bases. The CDR3 runs to 15 residues. Germline trimming cut 4 bases from V and 3 bases from J; bases unmatched to any gene: 8. Looked up from germline, CDR1 is SGHDT and CDR2 is YYEEEE. The CDR3 bases are TGTGCCAGCAGCCCTGTAGGACAGGGGAACTACGAGCAGTACTTC. Translation: CASSPVGQGNYEQYF. The full variable domain, with the rest looked up from reference TRBV5-6 and TRBJ2-7, is DAGVTQSPTHLIKTRGQQVTLRCSPKSGHDTVSWYQQALGQGPQFIFQYYEEEERQRGNFPDRFSGHQFPNYSSELNVNALLLGDSALYLCASSPVGQGNYEQYFGPGTRLTVT.

This clone was seen a handful of times. The V gene is TRBV28, the J gene TRBJ1-2; possibly TRBD1 for D (5 bases). Germline assignment: CDR1 MDHEN and CDR2 SYDVKM. V lost 3 bases and J 8 bases, leaving 13 bases between the germline ends. This CDR3 has 13 residues. CDR3 nucleotide sequence: TGTGCCAGCAGTTTCCCGGGGGGTAGCGGCTACACCTTC. Encoded protein: CASSFPGGSGYTF.

The chain uses TRBV2 and TRBJ1-6, with a possible D match to TRBD1 (5 bases). Germline V lookup: CDR1 SNHLY, CDR2 FYNNEI. The CDR3 has 13 amino acids. V lost 9 bases, J lost 5 bases, and 11 bases lay in between. The CDR3 is CASTGLNNSPLHF. CDR3 nucleotide sequence: TGTGCCAGTACAGGCCTCAATAATTCACCCCTCCACTTT.

In the case of this clone: Other DNA sequences from this sample encode an identical CDR3 as well. The CDR3 here is CASSETGGNSPLHF. In DNA form, the CDR3 reads TGTGCCAGCAGCGAAACAGGGGGTAATTCACCCCTCCACTTT. The genes are TRBV6-1 and TRBJ1-6; 8 bases match TRBD1. CDR3 length: 14 residues. Germline CDR1 and CDR2: MNHNS and SASEGT. Trimming took 6 bases from V and 6 from J; bases not matched to a gene: 4.

This sequence joins TRBV7-9 and TRBJ2-2, with TRBD1 identical over 7 bases. This CDR3 is built from 13 residues. Germline V CDR1 and CDR2: SEHNR, FQNEAQ (reference sequence). Trimming at V came to 5 bases and at J to 7 bases, leaving 4 bases not matched to a gene. This CDR3 reads CASSVGTDGELFF. The CDR3 DNA follows: TGTGCCAGCAGCGTAGGGACAGACGGGGAGCTGTTTTTT. Full variable domain (outside the CDR3, taken from reference TRBV7-9 and TRBJ2-2): DTGVSQNPRHKITKRGQNVTFRCDPISEHNRLYWYRQTLGQGPEFLTYFQNEAQLEKSRLLSDRFSAERPKGSFSTLEIQRTEQGDSAMYLCASSVGTDGELFFGEGSRLTVL.

This clone was observed once. The genes are TRBV4-1 and TRBJ1-1; D might be TRBD1 (5 bases). The germline CDR1 and CDR2 sequences are MGHRA and YSYEKL. This CDR3 is built from 15 residues. The V and J ends lost 0 bases and 2 bases respectively, with 10 bases between them. The CDR3 DNA reads as TGCGCCAGCAGCCAAGAAGAGACAGTAAACACTGAAGCTTTCTTT. Protein product: CASSQEETVNTEAFF.

This clone was seen a handful of times. The DNA for the CDR3 is TGTGCCAGCAGTGACCTCTACGAGCAGTACTTC. Translation: CASSDLYEQYF. V is TRBV6-1 and J is TRBJ2-7, with D hard to call. Germline V gene data show CDR1 as MNHNS and CDR2 as SASEGT. V gave up 3 bases and J gave up 3 bases, with 3 bases separating them. This CDR3 is 11 amino acids long.

V gene TRBV5-4 combines with J gene TRBJ1-1, with 9 bases that match TRBD1. V lost 3 bases to trimming and J lost 5 bases; unmatched junction nucleotides: 11. The CDR3 is 16 amino acids. Germline values: CDR1 SGHNT, CDR2 YYREEE (reference sequence). CDR3 nucleotide sequence: TGTGCCAGCAGCTGGGGGGACAGGGACCCGACGACTGAAGCTTTCTTT. Its protein is CASSWGDRDPTTEAFF.

The chain links TRBV28 to TRBJ1-1; unclear D gene. The CDR3 consists of 14 residues. The V end lost 6 bases, the J end lost 4 bases, and 15 bases lay between the germline ends. Germline assignment: CDR1 MDHEN and CDR2 SYDVKM. The CDR3 sequence: CASSLTDGGTEAFF. DNA of the CDR3: TGTGCCAGCAGCCTCACCGACGGAGGCACTGAAGCTTTCTTT.

With respect to this clone: Additional DNA sequences in this sample encode the identical CDR3. The rearrangement joins TRBV27 to TRBJ2-3; possible D gene TRBD2, 6 bases. The CDR3 extends over 14 amino acids. V dropped 5 bases and J dropped 0 bases, with 9 bases sitting between them. Per germline, CDR1 MNHEY and CDR2 SMNVEV (reference sequence). CDR3 protein: CASSRGTSTDTQYF. The CDR3 DNA follows: TGTGCCAGCAGTCGCGGGACTAGCACAGATACGCAGTATTTT.

The rearrangement uses TRBV28 and TRBJ2-7; 9 nucleotides align to TRBD1. V lost 5 bases, J lost 7 bases, and 6 bases stayed unmatched. The germline CDR1 and CDR2 sequences are MDHEN and SYDVKM. The CDR3 consists of 13 residues. CDR3 DNA: TGTGCCAGCAGTCTAGGGACAGGGCGGGAGCAGTACTTC. Translated, it gives CASSLGTGREQYF.

The chain uses TRBV5-6 and TRBJ2-7, with 10 positions matching TRBD2. CDR3 length: 14 amino acids. Per germline, CDR1 SGHDT and CDR2 YYEEEE. Trimming at V came to 2 bases and at J to 1 base, leaving 0 bases not matched to a gene. CDR3 in amino acids: CASSLLAGSYEQYF. CDR3 bases: TGTGCCAGCAGCTTACTAGCGGGGTCCTACGAGCAGTACTTC.

The chain couples TRBV7-3 to TRBJ2-1; D is undetermined. This CDR3 is built from 13 residues. The germline gives CDR1 SGHTA, CDR2 FQGTGA. Between the trimmed V and J ends, which lost 4 bases and 5 bases, there was a span of 9 bases. The DNA of the CDR3 is TGTGCCAGCAGCTCAGACTCAGACAATGAGCAGTTCTTC. Translating gives CASSSDSDNEQFF.

The genes are TRBV6-1 and TRBJ2-7, with no clear D. In germline, CDR1 is MNHNS, CDR2 SASEGT. There are 15 residues in the CDR3. V gave up 1 base and J gave up 1 base, with 11 bases separating them. For the CDR3, the DNA is TGTGCCAGCAGTGAAGTCACACCTCCATCCTACGAGCAGTACTTC. Protein product: CASSEVTPPSYEQYF.

This chain joins TRBV30 and TRBJ2-5, with D perhaps TRBD1 (6 bases). The CDR3 length is 13 residues. Germline loops: CDR1 GTSNPN, CDR2 SVGIG (reference sequence). Trimming took 2 bases from V and 5 from J, leaving 12 bases between them. The CDR3 sequence is CAWSLTGGETQYF. Here the CDR3 DNA reads TGTGCCTGGAGTCTGACAGGTGGGGAGACCCAGTACTTC.

V and J are TRBV5-6 and TRBJ2-5, with 7 nucleotides matching TRBD2. Germline V gives CDR1 SGHDT, CDR2 YYEEEE. V shed 0 bases, J shed 1 base, and the junction held 9 bases outside the gene matches. The CDR3 is made up of 17 amino acids. The CDR3 DNA reads as TGTGCCAGCAGCTTGGGGCTGGCTAGCGGTAGCCAAGAGACCCAGTACTTC. Translated, it gives CASSLGLASGSQETQYF.

This clone was seen just once. This chain connects TRBV2 to TRBJ2-7; 13 bases align to TRBD2. Losses at the gene ends were 7 bases for V and 3 bases for J; bases not matched to a gene: 3. Germline CDR1 SNHLY, CDR2 FYNNEI. The CDR3 consists of 14 residues. CDR3 in DNA: TGTGCCAGCATTGGACTAGCGGGGGACTACGAGCAGTACTTC. Translated: CASIGLAGDYEQYF.

This chain joins TRBV7-8 and TRBJ2-7, with D possibly matching TRBD1 (6 bases). Germline V gene lookup returns CDR1 SGHVS and CDR2 FQNEAQ. The CDR3 has 14 amino acids. V was cut by 2 bases and J by 3 bases, with 11 bases left in between. The CDR3: CASSLSRDNYEQYF. The CDR3 DNA is TGTGCCAGCAGCTTATCCCGGGACAACTACGAGCAGTACTTC.